The 4 T cell receptor beta chains listed next were all sequenced from one sample in a study of OX40 agonist ivuxolimab in advanced cancers. Profiled with immunoSEQ multiplex PCR; TCRdb holds only in-frame clones, not every one. The sample has over 40,000 clones; around nine tenths are singletons. The source material was CD4+ or CD8+ T cells sorted from blood, sampled in a trial of the OX40 agonist ivuxolimab. These receptor sequences come from an adult with an advanced solid tumor such as melanoma, head and neck, liver or kidney cancer.

A single count supports this clone. The V call is TRBV11-2, the J call TRBJ1-4; TRBD1 agrees at 9 bases. In germline, CDR1 is SGHAT, CDR2 FQNNGV. There are 17 residues in the CDR3. V was clipped by 3 bases and J by 8 bases; unmatched bases: 13. The CDR3 nucleotides are TGTGCCAGCAGCTTCGGTACAGGGGGCGCCGTTTTGGAAAAACTGTTTTTT. As protein: CASSFGTGGAVLEKLFF.

The chain recombines TRBV27 with TRBJ2-1; 9 bases align to TRBD1. The CDR3 contains 14 residues. The germline V gene has CDR1 MNHEY and CDR2 SMNVEV (reference sequence). V lost 8 bases to trimming and J lost 4 bases; unmatched junction nucleotides: 6. The DNA of the CDR3 is TGTGCCAGCGCCGACAGGGGGATATACAATGAGCAGTTCTTC. Amino acid sequence: CASADRGIYNEQFF.

J is TRBJ2-7 and V is TRBV28; 8 nucleotides match TRBD1. Per the germline V gene, CDR1 is MDHEN and CDR2 is SYDVKM. V shed 8 bases and J 3 bases; nucleotides not matched to a gene: 6. CDR3 length: 13 residues. The CDR3 spells CASRTGIDYEQYF. CDR3 sequence (DNA): TGTGCCAGCCGGACAGGGATAGACTACGAGCAGTACTTC.

The chain joins TRBV28 to TRBJ1-4; D unresolved. This CDR3 has 14 amino acids. CDR1 is MDHEN and CDR2 is SYDVKM in the germline V gene. Trimming pared 6 bases from V and 2 bases from J, leaving 10 bases between. The CDR3 reads CASSTPGTNEKLFF. CDR3 bases: TGTGCCAGCAGCACTCCCGGGACTAATGAAAAACTGTTTTTT. Using reference TRBV28 and TRBJ1-4 for the parts outside the CDR3, the full variable domain is DVKVTQSSRYLVKRTGEKVFLECVQDMDHENMFWYRQDPGLGLRLIYFSYDVKMKEKGDIPEGYSVSREKKERFSLILESASTNQTSMYLCASSTPGTNEKLFFGSGTQLSVL.